The TCR beta chain described here comes from a study of cytomegalovirus exposure and HLA in healthy donors. Trimming took 3 bases from V and 2 from J; bases not matched to a gene: 6. This CDR3 region has 15 residues. Germline V gene sequence: CDR1 MGHRA, CDR2 YSYEKL. Generated by immunoSEQ multiplex PCR, the TCRdb table keeps only in-frame clones and is missing some. The data hold some 150,000 clones, with 80% to 90% observed a single time. This sequence joins TRBV4-1 and TRBJ2-5, with 7 nucleotides matching TRBD2. This receptor was taken from a woman aged 25-40 years in good health and CMV-seropositive. Sequencing was done on a sample of PBMCs. The CDR3 loop is CASSQTAGRQETQYF. CDR3 bases: TGCGCCAGCAGCCAGACAGCGGGGAGGCAAGAGACCCAGTACTTC.